This entry lists 3 T cell receptor beta chains sequenced from one sample in a study of cytomegalovirus exposure and HLA in healthy donors. Use of 60 Vbeta and 13 Jbeta primers characterized the PCR. Using immunoSEQ multiplex PCR, the repertoire was profiled, and TCRdb retains in-frame clones only, with some absent. The sample carries 170,000 or so clones, 60% to 80% recorded once. Sample: PBMCs. These receptors originate from a woman between 50 and 59 years old in good health and CMV-seropositive.

The chain recombines TRBV6-6 with TRBJ1-5, with D tentatively TRBD1 (5 bases). V was shortened by 4 bases and J by 0 bases, with 10 bases between the two germline ends. CDR3 length: 15 amino acids. Per germline, CDR1 MNHNY and CDR2 SVGAGI (reference sequence). Here the CDR3 DNA reads TGTGCCAGCAGTTGGACACGTGATAGCAATCAGCCCCAGCATTTT. Translated: CASSWTRDSNQPQHF.

V usage is TRBV9 and J usage is TRBJ1-2, with TRBD1 identical over 7 bases. The CDR3 has 14 amino acids. Looked up from germline, CDR1 is SGDLS and CDR2 is YYNGEE. Trimming at V came to 1 base and at J to 4 bases, leaving 4 bases not matched to a gene. CDR3: CASSVTGDSYGYTF. In nucleotides, the CDR3 is TGTGCCAGCAGCGTAACAGGGGACTCCTATGGCTACACCTTC.

The chain joins TRBV9 to TRBJ2-1; 9 bases are shared with TRBD2. After removal of 0 bases from V and 0 bases from J, the junction contained 7 bases not matched to a gene. The germline V gene has CDR1 SGDLS and CDR2 YYNGEE. This CDR3 has 18 residues. CDR3: CASSVAAGGSYSYNEQFF. As DNA, the CDR3 is TGTGCCAGCAGCGTAGCAGCGGGGGGTAGTTACTCCTACAATGAGCAGTTCTTC.